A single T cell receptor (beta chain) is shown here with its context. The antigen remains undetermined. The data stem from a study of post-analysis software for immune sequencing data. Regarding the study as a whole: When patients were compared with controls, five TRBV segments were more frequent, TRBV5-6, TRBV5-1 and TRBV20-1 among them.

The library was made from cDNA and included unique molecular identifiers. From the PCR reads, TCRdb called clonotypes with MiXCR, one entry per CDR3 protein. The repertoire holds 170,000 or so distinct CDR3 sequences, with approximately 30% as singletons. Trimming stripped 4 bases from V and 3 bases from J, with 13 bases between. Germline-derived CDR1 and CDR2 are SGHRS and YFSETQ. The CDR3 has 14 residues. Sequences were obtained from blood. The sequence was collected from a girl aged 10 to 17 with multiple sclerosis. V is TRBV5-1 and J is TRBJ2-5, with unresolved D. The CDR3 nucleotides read TGCGCCAGCAGCCCCGACTTGCGGAAAGAGACCCAGTACTTC. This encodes CASSPDLRKETQYF.